This section outlines one TCR beta chain sequence together with its context. This sample is part of a study of TIL therapy for anti-PD-1-resistant metastatic lung cancer. Germline V gene lookup returns CDR1 MNHNY and CDR2 SVGAGI (reference sequence). There are 15 residues in the CDR3. V lost 4 bases and J lost 2; bases outside the gene matches: 4. Sequencing used immunoSEQ v3. Libraries were prepared by immunoSEQ multiplex PCR; TCRdb keeps only in-frame clonotypes and omits some of them. The sample carries 10,000 or so clones, about 80% recorded once. This sample's time point: pre-treatment sample, taken before nivolumab and TIL therapy.

This clonotype was sampled from a person aged 30 to 80 with non-small cell lung cancer. This sequence joins TRBV6-6 and TRBJ1-3; 8 bases are shared with TRBD1. This specimen was blood, taken at baseline. The DNA of the CDR3 is TGTGCCAGCAGTTTGACAGGGGTAACTGGAAACACCATATATTTT. It specifies CASSLTGVTGNTIYF.